This T cell receptor (beta chain) stems from a study of T-cell reconstitution after alpha-beta-depleted transplantation in children. The CDR3 is made up of 12 amino acids. V lost 8 bases to trimming and J lost 6 bases, with 14 bases between them. Researchers prepared the TCRbeta library using unique molecular identifiers, the study reports. TCRdb recomputed calls from the PCR reads with MiXCR, one row per CDR3 protein. The sample shows roughly 500,000 distinct CDR3 sequences, about 16% of them seen only once. The genes are TRBV12-3 or TRBV12-4 and TRBJ2-7; a possible D gene is TRBD2 (7 bases). The receptor's source is a human donor who donated a stem cell graft to a child with acute lymphoblastic leukemia. The sample consisted of PBMCs from the stem cell graft donor, taken from the stem cell graft. The CDR3 DNA reads as TGTGCCAGCCGAGGGGGGGGCGGCGAGCAGTACTTC. Translating it yields CASRGGGGEQYF.